Below are 3 T cell receptor beta chains sequenced from a single sample in a study of T-cell memory formation after mild COVID-19. TCRdb re-analysed the 5' RACE reads in MiXCR, keeping a single row per CDR3 protein. The sample lists about 200,000 distinct CDR3 sequences; over 7.5% were seen once. The specimen sequenced was PBMCs or a T cell subset sorted from them (not recorded which). These receptors came from a man aged 18 to 29 who had mild COVID-19 (a few samples of this study predate the infection). Cell type and time point are not known.

This clonotype appeared many times. The V call is TRBV5-5, the J call TRBJ2-1; D might be TRBD2 (5 bases). Germline CDR1 reads SGHKS; CDR2 reads YYEKEE (reference sequence). This CDR3 contains 13 residues. The V gene lost 2 bases and the J gene lost 11 bases, with 14 bases spanning the gap. The CDR3 protein is CASSFSSGPKQFF. CDR3 in DNA: TGTGCCAGCAGCTTTTCGAGCGGTCCGAAGCAGTTCTTC.

At least ten counts were recorded for this clonotype. This chain links TRBV5-1 with TRBJ2-5; TRBD2 agrees at 10 bases. The CDR3 extends over 14 amino acids. Germline values: CDR1 SGHRS, CDR2 YFSETQ. V trimming: 3 bases; J trimming: 3 bases; junction bases outside the gene matches: 2. The CDR3 nucleotides read TGCGCCAGCAGCTCTACTAGCGGGGAAGAGACCCAGTACTTC. It yields the protein CASSSTSGEETQYF.

The chain is built from TRBV7-2 and TRBJ1-2, with D unresolved. The CDR3 runs to 16 residues. Germline CDR1 and CDR2: SGHTA and FQGNSA. The germline V and J ends were trimmed by 6 bases and 0 bases, with 17 bases remaining between them. The CDR3 reads CASRGEGTITNYGYTF. The DNA of the CDR3 is TGTGCCAGCAGGGGAGAGGGTACGATAACTAACTATGGCTACACCTTC.